This T cell receptor (beta chain) was sequenced for a study of CD8 T cells in Susac syndrome. With respect to this clonotype: Its target is unknown.

Susac syndrome patients met recently defined diagnostic criteria for definite or probable disease. cDNA came from about 0.5 to 1 ug RNA primed by random hexamers. MiXCR, applied by TCRdb to the immunoSEQ multiplex PCR reads, yields one record per CDR3 protein. The repertoire holds about 23,000 distinct CDR3 sequences, 90% to 95% seen once, with around 0.62% in the top ten. V lost 1 base and J 2 bases, leaving 10 bases between the germline ends. The germline CDR1 and CDR2 sequences are LNHNV and YYDKDF (reference sequence). The CDR3 consists of 15 residues. Study-wide results and limits: Peak Susac CD8+ clonal expansion was seen in TEMRA cells and active patients.

The clonotype was recovered from a human donor with Susac syndrome. Material: CD8+ T cells from PBMCs. The chain couples TRBV15 to TRBJ2-3; D is ambiguous. The CDR3 protein is CATSRGAPNTDTQYF. In DNA, the CDR3 is TGTGCCACCAGCAGAGGCGCACCGAACACAGATACGCAGTATTTT.